This T cell receptor beta chain was captured by sequencing in a study of CD8 T cells in Susac syndrome. Reverse transcription of about 0.5 to 1 ug RNA used random hexamers. TCRdb re-derived calls from the immunoSEQ multiplex PCR reads in MiXCR, one entry per CDR3 protein. The sample has some 18,000 distinct CDR3 sequences; approximately 95% are singletons. The clonotype comes from a human donor in good health. The sequenced sample was CD8+ T cells from PBMCs.

The CDR3 region is CATSPIAGVTMSSYNEQFF. The DNA of the CDR3 is TGTGCCACCAGCCCTATTGCGGGAGTGACTATGAGCTCCTACAATGAGCAGTTCTTC. V usage is TRBV15 and J usage is TRBJ2-1; TRBD2 matches 7 bases. Germline assignment: CDR1 LNHNV and CDR2 YYDKDF (reference sequence). The junction had 16 bases not matched to a gene; V was cut back by 5 bases and J by 0 bases. There are 19 residues in the CDR3.